This record covers a single T cell receptor (beta chain). Germline V gives CDR1 LGHDT, CDR2 YNNKEL (reference sequence). The CDR3 has 13 residues. V dropped 1 base and J dropped 5 bases, with 8 bases sitting between them. The protocol was immunoSEQ multiplex PCR, while the TCRdb copy is restricted to in-frame clones and leaves out a portion. The repertoire holds around 140,000 clones, with over 85% as singletons. This sample is drawn from a study of blood T cell repertoires in COVID-19. Across the study: Specimens from acute and convalescent COVID-19 originated in the United States, Italy and Spain.

The TCR was taken from a human donor in a cohort sampled during active COVID-19. The genes are TRBV3-1 (or the pseudogene TRBV3-2) and TRBJ1-1; tentative D call: TRBD1 (5 bases). The sample comprised peripheral blood. In DNA, the CDR3 is TGTGCCAGCAGCCAAGGGGGGGTTACTGAAGCTTTCTTT. It translates to CASSQGGVTEAFF.